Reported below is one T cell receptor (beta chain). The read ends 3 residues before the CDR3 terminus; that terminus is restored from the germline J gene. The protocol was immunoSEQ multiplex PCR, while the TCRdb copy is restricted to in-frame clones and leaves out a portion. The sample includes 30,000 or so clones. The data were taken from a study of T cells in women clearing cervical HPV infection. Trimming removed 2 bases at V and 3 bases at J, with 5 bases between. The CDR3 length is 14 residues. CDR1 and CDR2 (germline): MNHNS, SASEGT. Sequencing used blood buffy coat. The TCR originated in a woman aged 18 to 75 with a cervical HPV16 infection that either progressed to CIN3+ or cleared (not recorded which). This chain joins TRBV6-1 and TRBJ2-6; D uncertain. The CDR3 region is CASSERVGANVLTF. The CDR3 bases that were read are TGTGCCAGCAGTGAAAGGGTTGGGGCCAACGTC.